These T cell receptor beta chains were read from a single sample in a study of cytomegalovirus exposure and HLA in healthy donors. Generated by immunoSEQ multiplex PCR, the TCRdb table keeps only in-frame clones and is missing some. This table holds approximately 190,000 clones, 81% found once. Sequencing was carried out using PBMCs. The receptors derive from a man between 50 and 59 years old in good health and CMV-seronegative. Each CDR3 is given with its conserved first and last residue. A D gene is named only where the DNA matches it firmly. Clone size, where shown, is once, few, many, or a class for clones that have expanded.

.	TRBV7-8	TRBJ1-5	.	CASSLALGAGDQPQHF	TGTGCCAGCAGCTTAGCGCTAGGGGCAGGGGATCAGCCCCAGCATTTT
.	TRBV25-1	TRBJ2-5	TRBD1	CASSRDRGYPETQYF	TGTGCCAGCAGCCGGGACAGGGGGTATCCCGAGACCCAGTACTTC
.	TRBV30	TRBJ1-1	.	CAWSVSDIEFSEAFF	TGTGCCTGGAGTGTTTCGGACATAGAATTCTCCGAAGCTTTCTTT
.	TRBV13	TRBJ2-1	TRBD1	CASSSLTGGDEQFF	TGTGCCAGCAGCTCCCTCACAGGGGGCGATGAGCAGTTCTTC
once	TRBV2	TRBJ2-1	TRBD2	CANPGGLAENNEQFF	TGTGCCAACCCTGGAGGACTAGCGGAGAACAATGAGCAGTTCTTC
.	TRBV23-1	TRBJ2-5	.	CASSHQGRGETQYF	TGCGCCAGCAGTCACCAGGGGCGGGGGGAGACCCAGTACTTC
.	TRBV5-1	TRBJ2-2	TRBD1	CASSPGQGQPVSSGELFF	TGCGCCAGCAGCCCAGGACAGGGCCAGCCCGTATCGTCCGGGGAGCTGTTTTTT
.	TRBV7-9	TRBJ2-1	TRBD2	CSSKRTSYEQFF	TGTTCCAGTAAACGGACTAGTTACGAGCAGTTCTTC
.	TRBV27	TRBJ1-4	.	CASSLLGGVEKLFF	TGTGCCAGCAGTTTGTTAGGGGGAGTTGAAAAACTGTTTTTT
few	TRBV6-1	TRBJ2-7	TRBD2	CASPSGRHDSYEQYF	TGTGCCAGTCCTAGCGGGAGACATGACTCCTACGAGCAGTACTTC
.	TRBV27	TRBJ2-7	.	CASSLGRIYEQYF	TGTGCCAGCAGTTTGGGGAGAATCTACGAGCAGTACTTC
.	TRBV5-1	TRBJ2-7	.	CASSLDPPYYEQYF	TGCGCCAGCAGCCTAGACCCTCCTTATTACGAGCAGTACTTC
.	TRBV5-5	TRBJ1-5	.	CASSPTTGSNQPQHF	TGTGCCAGCAGCCCCACGACAGGTAGCAATCAGCCCCAGCATTTT
few	TRBV5-1	TRBJ1-1	.	CASSFQGGGTEAFF	TGCGCCAGCAGCTTCCAAGGGGGAGGGACTGAAGCTTTCTTT
medium-sized	TRBV4-2	TRBJ2-4	TRBD1	CASSQVADRASKNIQYF	TGTGCCAGCAGCCAAGTAGCTGACAGGGCTAGCAAAAACATTCAGTACTTC
.	TRBV2	TRBJ1-2	TRBD1	CASPGRGQGEGYTF	TGTGCCAGCCCGGGGAGGGGACAGGGTGAAGGCTACACCTTC
.	TRBV5-1	TRBJ1-4	TRBD1	CASSQDRGNEKLFF	TGCGCCAGCAGCCAGGACAGGGGGAATGAAAAACTGTTTTTT
.	TRBV19	TRBJ1-1	.	CASSYQAGYTEAFF	TGTGCCAGTAGTTACCAGGCGGGGTACACTGAAGCTTTCTTT
.	TRBV7-2	TRBJ2-1	.	CASSFFNEQFF	TGTGCCAGCAGCTTCTTCAATGAGCAGTTCTTC
.	TRBV5-1	TRBJ2-5	TRBD1	CASSSRTGWGTQYF	TGCGCCAGCAGCTCGAGGACAGGCTGGGGGACCCAGTACTTC
.	TRBV29-1	TRBJ1-4	.	CSAQGPSTNEKLFF	TGCAGCGCCCAGGGGCCCAGCACTAATGAAAAACTGTTTTTT
.	TRBV27	TRBJ2-7	.	CASTTSDSYEQYF	TGTGCCAGCACGACTTCAGACTCCTACGAGCAGTACTTC
.	TRBV7-6	TRBJ2-7	TRBD1	CASSRGQGPRRGYF	TGTGCCAGCAGCCGGGGACAGGGCCCAAGAAGAGGGTACTTC
.	TRBV7-2	TRBJ1-3	.	CASSPSGNTIYF	TGTGCCAGCAGCCCATCTGGAAACACCATATATTTT
.	TRBV7-2	TRBJ2-7	TRBD2	CASSLGLAGEQYF	TGTGCCAGCAGCTTAGGGCTAGCGGGGGAGCAGTACTTC
.	TRBV4-2	TRBJ2-5	TRBD2	CASSPEGGDQETQYF	TGTGCCAGCAGCCCAGAGGGAGGGGACCAAGAGACCCAGTACTTC
.	TRBV7-9	TRBJ1-1	.	CSSSLDSLNTEAFF	TGTTCCAGCAGCTTGGACAGCCTGAACACTGAAGCTTTCTTT
.	TRBV7-2	TRBJ2-5	.	CASSRPRGGPETQYF	TGTGCCAGCAGCCGCCCTAGGGGGGGGCCGGAGACCCAGTACTTC